This T cell receptor (beta chain) was sequenced for a study of technical replicates of blood from a handful of donors. Using immunoSEQ multiplex PCR, the repertoire was profiled, and TCRdb retains in-frame clones only, with some absent. The sample has tens of thousands of clones; 95% to 97% are singletons. CDR3 size: 15 residues. Per the germline V gene, CDR1 is MDHEN and CDR2 is SYDVKM. Losses at the gene ends were 9 bases for V and 6 bases for J; bases not matched to a gene: 16. The chain uses TRBV28 and TRBJ2-7; 8 nucleotides match TRBD1. Sample: T cells isolated from PBMCs. The TCR comes from a human donor in good health. In nucleotides, the CDR3 is TGTGCCAGTCCGCACCACATCCGGGACAGGCTCGAGCAGTACTTC. This translates into CASPHHIRDRLEQYF.